This entry is about one T cell receptor beta chain. Antigen specificity is unknown. The sample originates from a study of CD8 T cells in Susac syndrome. In blood CD8+ and CD4+ T cells, TCR beta underwent sequencing. Through negative isolation, CD4+ and CD8+ T cells were obtained, while TEMRA cells were enriched using FACS. Overall study results and limits: As the study acknowledged, the number of individuals in its TCR sequencing and HLA analysis was relatively small.

After extraction with the RNeasy kit, about 0.45 to 1 ug of the RNA was reverse transcribed using random hexamers. With immunoSEQ multiplex PCR, TCR beta CDR3 was amplified across 54 Vbeta and 13 Jbeta. In TCRdb, the immunoSEQ multiplex PCR reads were re-called with MiXCR into one record per CDR3 protein. The sample holds approximately 280,000 distinct CDR3 sequences; 85% are singletons and the top ten take 0.11%. The CDR3 loop spans 16 amino acids. The V gene lost 7 bases and the J gene lost 0 bases, with 16 bases spanning the gap. Germline lookup yields CDR1 MNHEY and CDR2 SMNVEV (reference sequence).

This clonotype was sampled from a human donor with multiple sclerosis. The specimen sequenced was CD8+ T cells from PBMCs. The chain carries TRBV27 and TRBJ2-1, with D perhaps assigned TRBD1 or TRBD2 (5 bases each). The chain's CDR3 is CASILRGSSSYNEQFF. The CDR3 DNA reads TGTGCCAGCATCCTTCGGGGCTCGAGCTCCTACAATGAGCAGTTCTTC.